This T cell receptor (beta chain) was obtained from a study of T cells in Graves' hyperthyroidism and ophthalmopathy. In the study overall: Peripheral blood was secured at the point of initial diagnosis, before any treatment.

Amplified TCR beta CDR3 regions came from RNA transcripts. HTBI primers drove first-round RT-PCR of the TCR CDR3. TCRdb re-analysed the multiplex PCR reads in MiXCR, keeping a single row per CDR3 protein. Among hundreds of thousands of distinct CDR3 sequences, around 17% were seen once, and the ten largest hold around two fifths. The V end lost 5 bases, the J end lost 4 bases, and 13 bases lay between the germline ends. Germline CDR1 SEHNR, CDR2 FQNEAQ (reference sequence). This CDR3 has 14 amino acids. This sequence originates from a man in his forties or fifties with Graves' hyperthyroidism. The chain has TRBV7-9 and TRBJ2-3, with D maybe TRBD2 (6 bases). Material for sequencing was blood. CDR3 nucleotides: TGTGCCAGCAGCGCCCGGGGGTTCGCAGATACGCAGTATTTT. Protein: CASSARGFADTQYF.